These 25 T cell receptor beta chains originate from one sample sequenced in a study of Ad26.COV2.S vaccination and SARS-CoV-2 variants. TCRdb's copy holds only in-frame clones and misses some; the assay was immunoSEQ multiplex PCR. The sample gives about 330,000 clones, 75% to 90% of which show up once; 5.5% is in the top ten. The treatment here: around 19 received Ad26.COV2.S at low or high dose, single or two shots; about 5 received placebo; per-sample allocation not given. Following the first vaccine or placebo injection, samples were taken on day 63. The input for sequencing was peripheral blood, taken in a trial of Ad26.COV2.S vaccine versus placebo. The receptor source for this set is a person aged 18-60 years who received the Ad26.COV2.S COVID-19 vaccine or a placebo.

The rearrangement links TRBV19 to TRBJ2-3, with D perhaps TRBD1 (6 bases). CDR3 length: 15 amino acids. Trimming stripped 3 bases from V and 2 bases from J, with 12 bases between. CDR1 and CDR2 (germline): LNHDA, SQIVND (reference sequence). CDR3 in DNA: TGTGCCAGTAGTATGGGGGCGGGCTCCACAGATACGCAGTATTTT. Protein sequence: CASSMGAGSTDTQYF.

This clone was seen more than once but under ten times. The V gene is TRBV6-7, the J gene TRBJ2-2; D is ambiguous. TRBV6-7 carries the ORF label, with uncertain function. The CDR3 is 16 amino acids. V was trimmed by 0 bases and J by 4 bases, leaving 12 bases between them. The CDR3 nucleotides read TGTGCCAGCAGTTACTCCCCGAGGCAGACCACCGGGGAGCTGTTTTTT. It encodes CASSYSPRQTTGELFF.

This clone occurred once. The chain links TRBV19 to TRBJ1-2; D not resolved. Trimming shortened V by 1 base and J by 2 bases, and 11 bases separated the two germline ends. Germline CDR1 is LNHDA and CDR2 is SQIVND (reference sequence). This CDR3 region has 15 residues. Here the CDR3 DNA reads TGTGCCAGTAGTATAGGGACGCGTTGGAACTATGGCTACACCTTC. This encodes CASSIGTRWNYGYTF.

The genes are TRBV5-1 and TRBJ1-2, with 8 positions matching TRBD1. V dropped 0 bases and J dropped 7; count of bases not matched to a gene: 8. Looked up from germline, CDR1 is SGHRS and CDR2 is YFSETQ. The CDR3 length is 15 residues. The CDR3 bases are TGCGCCAGCAGCTTGGATGGACAGGGATTTGGTGGCTACACCTTC. Protein: CASSLDGQGFGGYTF.

This chain links TRBV7-2 with TRBJ1-4; tentative D call: TRBD1 (5 bases). Germline-derived CDR1 and CDR2 are SGHTA and FQGNSA. Trimming pared 2 bases from V and 7 bases from J, leaving 14 bases between. The CDR3 consists of 15 residues. The CDR3 coding sequence is TGTGCCAGCAGCTTAAGTGCAGGGCGACGTGAAAAACTGTTTTTT. Translated, it gives CASSLSAGRREKLFF.

The chain carries TRBV25-1 and TRBJ2-1; 10 bases fit TRBD1. V gave up 2 bases and J gave up 5 bases; unmatched junction bases: 6. CDR1 MGHDK and CDR2 SYGVNS come from the germline V gene. This CDR3 spans 16 amino acids. The CDR3 nucleotides read TGTGCCAGCAGTGAAGTAACCGGGACAGGGGACAATGAGCAGTTCTTC. Residues: CASSEVTGTGDNEQFF.

This clone was observed once. This sequence joins TRBV19 and TRBJ2-2, with D possibly TRBD2 on 6 matching bases. CDR1 and CDR2 (germline): LNHDA, SQIVND (reference sequence). This CDR3 region has 15 residues. The ends were cut back, 7 bases at V and 13 bases at J, with 25 bases in the middle. CDR3 sequence (DNA): TGTGCCAGTACCCCACTCGGGGGACTGGCACGTGGGCTGTTTTTT. Protein sequence: CASTPLGGLARGLFF.

The genes are TRBV19 and TRBJ2-3; no clear D. The V gene's germline CDR1 is LNHDA and CDR2 SQIVND (reference sequence). V was shortened by 6 bases and J by 2 bases, with 30 bases between the two germline ends. The CDR3 totals 20 residues. CDR3 amino acids: CASRPGWSKVASLYTDTQYF. CDR3 DNA: TGTGCCAGTAGACCGGGTTGGTCAAAGGTCGCTTCTCTCTACACAGATACGCAGTATTTT. The variable domain in full, completed from reference TRBV19 and TRBJ2-3, reads DGGITQSPKYLFRKEGQNVTLSCEQNLNHDAMYWYRQDPGQGLRLIYYSQIVNDFQKGDIAEGYSVSREKKESFPLTVTSAQKNPTAFYLCASRPGWSKVASLYTDTQYFGPGTRLTVL.

V usage is TRBV19 and J usage is TRBJ1-5; possible D gene TRBD1, 6 bases. Trimming removed 1 base at V and 1 base at J, with 8 bases between. Germline CDR1 is LNHDA and CDR2 is SQIVND (reference sequence). The CDR3 loop spans 15 amino acids. The chain's CDR3 is CASSIGRGSNQPQHF. CDR3 DNA sequence: TGTGCCAGTAGTATAGGCAGGGGCAGCAATCAGCCCCAGCATTTT.

The chain joins TRBV7-8 to TRBJ1-5; no clear D. In germline, CDR1 is SGHVS, CDR2 FQNEAQ. CDR3 length: 17 residues. Trimming took off 2 bases at V and 0 bases at J, with 14 bases between the two ends. In DNA, the CDR3 is TGTGCCAGCAGCTTACGAGTAGGAGTCCTTAGCAATCAGCCCCAGCATTTT. As protein: CASSLRVGVLSNQPQHF.

The genes are TRBV19 and TRBJ1-1, with D tentatively TRBD1 (5 bases). The CDR3 contains 13 residues. Germline V lookup: CDR1 LNHDA, CDR2 SQIVND (reference sequence). With 6 bases removed from V and 0 bases from J, the gap between germline ends came to 8 bases. The CDR3 bases are TGTGCCAGTAGCTCGGGGGTGAACACTGAAGCTTTCTTT. It specifies CASSSGVNTEAFF.

The chain joins TRBV24-1 to TRBJ2-1; 12 nucleotides agree with TRBD2. With 4 bases clipped from V and 6 bases from J, the junction kept 12 bases outside the gene matches. The CDR3 sequence is 18 residues long. CDR1 and CDR2 (germline): KGHDR, SFDVKD. The CDR3 region has the DNA TGTGCCACCAGTGACCGCAACCCGACTAGCGGGAGCATCAATGAGCAGTTCTTC. This sequence encodes CATSDRNPTSGSINEQFF.

The chain recombines TRBV6-1 with TRBJ1-1; the match to TRBD1 covers 8 bases. V trimming: 3 bases; J trimming: 6 bases; junction bases outside the gene matches: 12. This CDR3 spans 16 amino acids. Germline CDR1 reads MNHNS; CDR2 reads SASEGT. The CDR3: CASSDEPQGGSAEAFF. CDR3 DNA sequence: TGTGCCAGCAGTGACGAACCACAGGGGGGGAGCGCTGAAGCTTTCTTT.

The chain couples TRBV6-5 to TRBJ1-1; 9 bases are shared with TRBD1. Trimming removed 6 bases from V and 0 bases from J; junction bases left unmatched: 2. The CDR3 loop spans 14 amino acids. Germline CDR1 MNHEY, CDR2 SVGAGI. CDR3: CASSRDRVNTEAFF. DNA for the CDR3: TGTGCCAGCAGCAGGGACAGGGTGAACACTGAAGCTTTCTTT.

The chain joins TRBV19 to TRBJ1-1, with TRBD1 matching over 7 bases. Germline CDR1 LNHDA, CDR2 SQIVND (reference sequence). The V and J ends lost 4 bases and 0 bases, in that order; junction bases with no gene match: 5. The CDR3 extends over 15 amino acids. Here the CDR3 DNA reads TGTGCCAGTAGTACCGGGACAGTTATGAACACTGAAGCTTTCTTT. Translated: CASSTGTVMNTEAFF.

The chain combines TRBV11-2 with TRBJ2-1, with 14 positions matching TRBD2. The CDR3 loop spans 17 amino acids. Germline V gives CDR1 SGHAT, CDR2 FQNNGV. The J segment lost 0 bases and the V segment lost 6 bases, leaving 4 bases of the junction unmatched. The CDR3 DNA reads as TGTGCCAGCAGGGGGACTAGCGGGGGTCACTCCTACAATGAGCAGTTCTTC. Translation: CASRGTSGGHSYNEQFF.

The chain uses TRBV27 and TRBJ1-1; D not resolved. Trimming took 9 bases from V and 1 from J, leaving 9 bases between them. The germline CDR1 and CDR2 sequences are MNHEY and SMNVEV (reference sequence). This CDR3 comprises 12 residues. The CDR3 sequence: CASEGPNTEAFF. The CDR3 DNA is TGTGCCAGTGAAGGGCCGAACACTGAAGCTTTCTTT.

This chain connects TRBV9 to TRBJ1-1, with D uncertain. The CDR3 length is 13 residues. In germline, CDR1 is SGDLS, CDR2 YYNGEE. Trimming removed 1 base at V and 6 bases at J, with 10 bases between. The CDR3 region has the DNA TGTGCCAGCAGCGTATCCCTCCTAGCTGAAGCTTTCTTT. This gives the protein CASSVSLLAEAFF.

The rearrangement uses TRBV11-2 and TRBJ2-7, with TRBD1 matching over 7 bases. Trimming cost V 0 bases and J 2 bases; bases outside gene matches: 10. The germline V gene has CDR1 SGHAT and CDR2 FQNNGV. The CDR3 is made up of 17 amino acids. Here the CDR3 DNA reads TGTGCCAGCAGCTTAGATGGCTTAAGGGACAGAGCCTACGAGCAGTACTTC. Its protein is CASSLDGLRDRAYEQYF.

The chain links TRBV12-3 or TRBV12-4 to TRBJ2-7; a weak D match, TRBD2 (6 bases). Trimming took 3 bases from V and 4 from J, leaving 7 bases between them. This CDR3 contains 12 residues. CDR3: CASSFGGYEQYF. CDR3 in DNA: TGTGCCAGCAGTTTTGGGGGGTACGAGCAGTACTTC.

This chain links TRBV12-3 or TRBV12-4 with TRBJ2-5; no definite D call. Trimming removed 7 bases from V and 0 bases from J, with 9 bases in between. This CDR3 contains 13 residues. CDR3: CASNGRYQETQYF. The CDR3 DNA follows: TGTGCCAGCAATGGAAGGTACCAAGAGACCCAGTACTTC.

Concerning this clone itself: The same CDR3 arises from other DNA sequences in this sample as well. The chain has TRBV7-9 and TRBJ1-1, with D unclear. V dropped 1 base and J dropped 5 bases, with 5 bases sitting between them. Germline lookup yields CDR1 SEHNR and CDR2 FQNEAQ (reference sequence). This CDR3 contains 12 residues. The CDR3 region is CASSLDGTEAFF. The CDR3 DNA sequence: TGTGCCAGCAGCTTAGACGGAACTGAAGCTTTCTTT.

The chain carries TRBV7-2 and TRBJ1-2, with D hard to call. Between the trimmed V and J ends, which lost 7 bases and 7 bases, there was a span of 16 bases. CDR3 length: 13 amino acids. Germline V CDR1 and CDR2: SGHTA, FQGNSA. CDR3: CASNIATGSGYTF. The CDR3 DNA follows: TGTGCCAGCAACATCGCCACGGGGAGTGGCTACACCTTC. The full variable domain, with the rest looked up from reference TRBV7-2 and TRBJ1-2, is GAGVSQSPSNKVTEKGKDVELRCDPISGHTALYWYRQSLGQGLEFLIYFQGNSAPDKSGLPSDRFSAERTGGSVSTLTIQRTQQEDSAVYLCASNIATGSGYTFGSGTRLTVV.

The rearrangement links TRBV6-5 to TRBJ2-1, with TRBD2 identical over 12 bases. J was trimmed by 10 bases and V by 6 bases; bases with no gene match: 4. The CDR3 has 13 amino acids. From germline, CDR1 is MNHEY and CDR2 SVGAGI. This chain's CDR3 is CASRLGLAGEQFF. CDR3 bases: TGTGCCAGCAGACTTGGACTAGCGGGGGAGCAGTTCTTC.

This clone was seen once. One end of the junction does not line up with germline, which may come from a read error. This chain joins TRBV6-2 or TRBV6-3 and TRBJ1-1, with D possibly matching TRBD1 (6 bases). CDR1 is MNHEY, CDR2 SVGEGT, per germline. The CDR3 runs to 14 residues. The CDR3: CASSYSGANTEAFF. DNA of the CDR3: TGTGCCAGCAGCTACTCAGGGGCAAACACTGAAGCTTTCTTT.